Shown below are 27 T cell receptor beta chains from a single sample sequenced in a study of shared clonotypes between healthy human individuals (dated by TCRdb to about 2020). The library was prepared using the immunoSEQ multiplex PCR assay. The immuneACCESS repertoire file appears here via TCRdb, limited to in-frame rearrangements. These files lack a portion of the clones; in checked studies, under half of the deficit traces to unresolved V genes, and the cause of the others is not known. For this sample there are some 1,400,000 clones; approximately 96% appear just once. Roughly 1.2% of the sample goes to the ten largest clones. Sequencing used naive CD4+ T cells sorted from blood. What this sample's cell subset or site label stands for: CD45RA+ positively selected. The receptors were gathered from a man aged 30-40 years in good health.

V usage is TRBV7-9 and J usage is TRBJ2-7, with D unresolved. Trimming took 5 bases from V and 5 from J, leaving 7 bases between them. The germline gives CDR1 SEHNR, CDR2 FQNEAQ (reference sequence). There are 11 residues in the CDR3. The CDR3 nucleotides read TGTGCCAGCAGCCCCGGAAACGAGCAGTACTTC. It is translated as CASSPGNEQYF.

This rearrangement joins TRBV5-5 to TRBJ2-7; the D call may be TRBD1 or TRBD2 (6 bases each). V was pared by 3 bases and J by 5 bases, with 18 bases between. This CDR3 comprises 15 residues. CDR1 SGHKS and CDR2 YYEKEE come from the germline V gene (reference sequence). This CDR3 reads CASSWGAWSPDEQYF. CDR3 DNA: TGTGCCAGCAGCTGGGGGGCCTGGTCTCCAGACGAGCAGTACTTC.

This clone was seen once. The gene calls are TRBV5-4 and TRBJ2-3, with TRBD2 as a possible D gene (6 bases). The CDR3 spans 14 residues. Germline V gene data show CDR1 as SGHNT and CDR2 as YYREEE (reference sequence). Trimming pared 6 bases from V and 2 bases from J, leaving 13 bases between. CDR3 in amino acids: CASTIRDFTDTQYF. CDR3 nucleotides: TGTGCCAGCACCATCCGGGACTTCACAGATACGCAGTATTTT.

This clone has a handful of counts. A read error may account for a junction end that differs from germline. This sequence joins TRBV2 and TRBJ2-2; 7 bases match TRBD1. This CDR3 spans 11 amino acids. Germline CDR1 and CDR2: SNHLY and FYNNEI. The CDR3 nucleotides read TGTGCCAGCAGTGTCCCAGGGGGGCTGTTTTTT. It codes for CASSVPGGLFF.

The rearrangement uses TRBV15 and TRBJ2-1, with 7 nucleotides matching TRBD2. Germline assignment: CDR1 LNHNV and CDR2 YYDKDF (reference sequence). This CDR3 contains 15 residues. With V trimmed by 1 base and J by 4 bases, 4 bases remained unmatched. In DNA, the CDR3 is TGTGCCACCAGCAGAGGTCTAGCGGAGTACAATGAGCAGTTCTTC. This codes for CATSRGLAEYNEQFF.

CDR3 in DNA: TGTGCCAGCAGCTTCGGGACTAGCGGGAGTGCCGGCACAGATACGCAGTATTTT. Its translation: CASSFGTSGSAGTDTQYF. The V and J genes are TRBV9 and TRBJ2-3, with 14 bases aligning to TRBD2. V dropped 4 bases and J dropped 1; count of bases not matched to a gene: 8. Germline lookup yields CDR1 SGDLS and CDR2 YYNGEE. The CDR3 sequence is 18 residues long.

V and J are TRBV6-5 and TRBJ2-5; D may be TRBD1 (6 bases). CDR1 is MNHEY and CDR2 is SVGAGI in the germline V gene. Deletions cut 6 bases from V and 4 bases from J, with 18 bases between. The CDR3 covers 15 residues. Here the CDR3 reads CASRGAGALRETQYF. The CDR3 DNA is TGTGCCAGCAGGGGGGCAGGCGCTTTGCGAGAGACCCAGTACTTC.

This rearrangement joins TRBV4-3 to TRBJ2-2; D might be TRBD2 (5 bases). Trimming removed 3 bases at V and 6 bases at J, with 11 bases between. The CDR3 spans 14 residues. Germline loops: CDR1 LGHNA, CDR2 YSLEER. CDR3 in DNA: TGCGCCAGCAGCCATCCGAGGGTATCCGGGGAGCTGTTTTTT. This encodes CASSHPRVSGELFF.

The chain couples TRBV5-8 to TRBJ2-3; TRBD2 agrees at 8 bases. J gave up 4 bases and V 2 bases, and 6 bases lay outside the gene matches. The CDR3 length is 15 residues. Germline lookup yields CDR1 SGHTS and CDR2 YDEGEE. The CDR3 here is CASSFGLAKPDTQYF. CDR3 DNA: TGTGCCAGCAGCTTTGGACTAGCCAAACCAGATACGCAGTATTTT.

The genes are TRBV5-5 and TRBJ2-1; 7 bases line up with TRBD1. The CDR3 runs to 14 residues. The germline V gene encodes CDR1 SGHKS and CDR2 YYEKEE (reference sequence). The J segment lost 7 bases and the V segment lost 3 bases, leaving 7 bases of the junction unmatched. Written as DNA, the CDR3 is TGTGCCAGCAGCTCAGGGACAGCGGCAAATGAGCAGTTCTTC. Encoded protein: CASSSGTAANEQFF.

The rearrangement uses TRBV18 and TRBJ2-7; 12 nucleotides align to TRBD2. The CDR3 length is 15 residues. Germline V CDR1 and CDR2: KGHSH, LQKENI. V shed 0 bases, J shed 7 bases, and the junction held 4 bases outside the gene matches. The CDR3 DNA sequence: TGTGCCAGCTCACCACCGACTAGCGGGAGTTGGGAGCAGTACTTC. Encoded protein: CASSPPTSGSWEQYF.

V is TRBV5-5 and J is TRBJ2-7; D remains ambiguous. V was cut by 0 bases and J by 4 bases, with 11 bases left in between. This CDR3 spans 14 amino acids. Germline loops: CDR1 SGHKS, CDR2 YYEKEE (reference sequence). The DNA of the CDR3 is TGTGCCAGCAGCTTGGAAGCAGTGTTGTACGAGCAGTACTTC. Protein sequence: CASSLEAVLYEQYF. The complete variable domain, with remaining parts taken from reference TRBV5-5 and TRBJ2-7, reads DAGVTQSPTHLIKTRGQQVTLRCSPISGHKSVSWYQQVLGQGPQFIFQYYEKEERGRGNFPDRFSARQFPNYSSELNVNALLLGDSALYLCASSLEAVLYEQYFGPGTRLTVT.

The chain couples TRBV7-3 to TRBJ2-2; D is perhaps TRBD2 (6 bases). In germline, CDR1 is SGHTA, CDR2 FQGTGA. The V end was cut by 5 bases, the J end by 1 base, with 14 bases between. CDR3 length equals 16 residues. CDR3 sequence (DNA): TGTGCCAGCAGCCCCATCTCGGGGGAGAACACCGGGGAGCTGTTTTTT. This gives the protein CASSPISGENTGELFF.

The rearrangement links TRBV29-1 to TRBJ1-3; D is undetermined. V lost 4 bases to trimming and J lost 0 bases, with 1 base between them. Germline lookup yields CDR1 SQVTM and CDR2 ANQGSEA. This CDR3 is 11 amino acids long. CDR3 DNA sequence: TGCAGCGTTGGCTCTGGAAACACCATATATTTT. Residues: CSVGSGNTIYF.

CDR3 sequence reads: CASSIYGSSSYEQYF. The CDR3 nucleotides are TGTGCCAGTAGTATTTACGGGAGTAGCTCCTACGAGCAGTACTTC. The chain carries TRBV19 and TRBJ2-7; D possibly corresponds to TRBD2 (6 bases). The CDR3 runs 15 residues. Trimming left V 3 bases short and J 0 bases short, with 12 bases between. Germline loops: CDR1 LNHDA, CDR2 SQIVND (reference sequence).

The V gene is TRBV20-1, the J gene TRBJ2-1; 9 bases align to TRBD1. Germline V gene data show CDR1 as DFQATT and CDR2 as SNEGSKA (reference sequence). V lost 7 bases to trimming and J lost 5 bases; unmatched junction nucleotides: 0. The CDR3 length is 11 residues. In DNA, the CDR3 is TGCAGTGGGACAGGGGACAATGAGCAGTTCTTC. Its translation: CSGTGDNEQFF.

CDR3 sequence: CASSVASVTGELFF. The CDR3 DNA follows: TGTGCCAGCAGCGTAGCTAGCGTCACCGGGGAGCTGTTTTTT. This rearrangement joins TRBV9 to TRBJ2-2, with TRBD2 as a possible D gene (6 bases). With 0 bases removed from V and 4 bases from J, the gap between germline ends came to 7 bases. The CDR3 consists of 14 residues. CDR1 and CDR2 (germline): SGDLS, YYNGEE.

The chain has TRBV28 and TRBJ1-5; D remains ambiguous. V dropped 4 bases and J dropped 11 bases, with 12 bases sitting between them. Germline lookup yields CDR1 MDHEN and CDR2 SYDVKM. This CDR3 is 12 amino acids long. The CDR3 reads CASSYSQQTQHF. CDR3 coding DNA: TGTGCCAGCAGTTACTCCCAACAGACCCAGCATTTT.

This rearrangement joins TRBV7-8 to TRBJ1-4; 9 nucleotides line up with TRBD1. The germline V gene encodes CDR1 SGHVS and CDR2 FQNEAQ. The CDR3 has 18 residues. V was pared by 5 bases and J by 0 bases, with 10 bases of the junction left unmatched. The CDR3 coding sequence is TGTGCCAGCAGCGCCCGGGACAGGGAAACCGCAACTAATGAAAAACTGTTTTTT. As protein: CASSARDRETATNEKLFF.

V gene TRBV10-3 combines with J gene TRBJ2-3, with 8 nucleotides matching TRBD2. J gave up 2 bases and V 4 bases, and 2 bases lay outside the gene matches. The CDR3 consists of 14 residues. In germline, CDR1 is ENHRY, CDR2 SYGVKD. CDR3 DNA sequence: TGTGCCATCAGTGCACTAGCGGCCACAGATACGCAGTATTTT. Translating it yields CAISALAATDTQYF.

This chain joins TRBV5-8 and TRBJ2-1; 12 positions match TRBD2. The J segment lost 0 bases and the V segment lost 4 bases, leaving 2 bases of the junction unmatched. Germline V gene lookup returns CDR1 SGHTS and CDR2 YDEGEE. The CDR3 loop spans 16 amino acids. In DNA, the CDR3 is TGTGCCAGCAGCGTGACTAGCGGGAGCTCCTACAATGAGCAGTTCTTC. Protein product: CASSVTSGSSYNEQFF.

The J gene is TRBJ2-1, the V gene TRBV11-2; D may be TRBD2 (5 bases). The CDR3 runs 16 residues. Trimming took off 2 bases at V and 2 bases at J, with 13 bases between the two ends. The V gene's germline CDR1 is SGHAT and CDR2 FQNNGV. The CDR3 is CASSLTAERAYNEQFF. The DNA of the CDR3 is TGTGCCAGCAGCTTAACCGCGGAGAGGGCCTACAATGAGCAGTTCTTC.

The CDR3 nucleotides read TGCGCCAGCAGCAACAGCGGGAGGGTTGGAAGCACAGATACGCAGTATTTT. This gives the protein CASSNSGRVGSTDTQYF. The chain couples TRBV4-1 to TRBJ2-3; TRBD2 aligns across 10 bases. Germline V gives CDR1 MGHRA, CDR2 YSYEKL. After removal of 5 bases from V and 0 bases from J, the junction contained 8 bases not matched to a gene. The CDR3 covers 17 residues.

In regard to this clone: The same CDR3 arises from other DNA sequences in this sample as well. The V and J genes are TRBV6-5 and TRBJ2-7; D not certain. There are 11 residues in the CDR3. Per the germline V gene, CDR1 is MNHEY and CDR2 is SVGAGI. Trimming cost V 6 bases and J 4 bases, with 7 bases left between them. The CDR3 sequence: CASRGGYEQYF. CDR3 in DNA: TGTGCCAGCAGGGGCGGATACGAGCAGTACTTC.

Here the CDR3 reads CASSFGRAVNEQYF. For the CDR3, the DNA is TGTGCCAGCAGTTTTGGCAGGGCGGTCAACGAGCAGTACTTC. The V and J genes are TRBV28 and TRBJ2-7; a weak D match, TRBD1 (5 bases). V shed 3 bases and J shed 5 bases, with 14 bases lying between them. Germline lookup yields CDR1 MDHEN and CDR2 SYDVKM. The CDR3 extends over 14 amino acids.

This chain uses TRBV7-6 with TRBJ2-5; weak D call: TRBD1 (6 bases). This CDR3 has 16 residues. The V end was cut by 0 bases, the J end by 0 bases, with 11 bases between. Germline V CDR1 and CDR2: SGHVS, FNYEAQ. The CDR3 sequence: CASSLAGTRYQETQYF. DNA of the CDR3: TGTGCCAGCAGCTTAGCCGGGACAAGATACCAAGAGACCCAGTACTTC.

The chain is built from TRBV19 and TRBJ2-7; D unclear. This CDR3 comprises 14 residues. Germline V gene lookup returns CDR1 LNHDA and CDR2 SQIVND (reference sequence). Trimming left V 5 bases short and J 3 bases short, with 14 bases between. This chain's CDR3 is CASSRATAVYEQYF. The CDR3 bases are TGTGCCAGTAGTCGCGCCACGGCGGTCTACGAGCAGTACTTC.